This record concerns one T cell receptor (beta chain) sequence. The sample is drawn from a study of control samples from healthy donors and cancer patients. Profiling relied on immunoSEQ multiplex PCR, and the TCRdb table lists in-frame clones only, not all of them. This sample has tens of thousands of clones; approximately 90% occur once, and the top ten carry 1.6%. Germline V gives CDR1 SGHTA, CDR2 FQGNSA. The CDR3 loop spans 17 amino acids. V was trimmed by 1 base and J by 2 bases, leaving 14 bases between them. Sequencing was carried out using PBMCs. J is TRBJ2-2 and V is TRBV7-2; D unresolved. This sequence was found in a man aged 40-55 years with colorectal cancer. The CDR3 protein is CASSLVRSATNTGELFF. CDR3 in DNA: TGTGCCAGCAGCTTAGTTAGGTCCGCCACCAACACCGGGGAGCTGTTTTTT.